The 11 T cell receptor beta chains listed next were all sequenced from one sample in a study of breast tumors, draining lymph nodes, adjacent tissues. The lymph nodes were axillary draining lymph nodes from breast cancer patients. TCRdb called the multiplex PCR reads again in MiXCR, with one record for every CDR3 protein. The repertoire consists of approximately 89,000 distinct CDR3 sequences, with about 27% occurring once and the leading ten covering roughly 8.1%. The sample taken for sequencing was axillary lymph node tissue. Every receptor here comes from a female donor with breast cancer. Some clones in this sample may be carry-over from other donors' samples.

The table lists this clonotype with many counts. The chain employs TRBV10-3 and TRBJ1-2, with TRBD1 identical over 10 bases. This CDR3 comprises 16 residues. The germline gives CDR1 ENHRY, CDR2 SYGVKD. Unmatched junction bases numbered 13, after V lost 10 bases and J lost 2 bases. CDR3 amino acids: CATARDRGDSNYGYTF. The CDR3 nucleotides are TGTGCCACCGCTCGGGACAGGGGAGACTCGAACTATGGCTACACCTTC.

This clonotype has a count of ten or more. The rearrangement joins TRBV11-3 to TRBJ2-2; no clear D. CDR3 size: 13 residues. In germline, CDR1 is SGHNT, CDR2 YENEEA. V was pared by 3 bases and J by 4 bases, with 6 bases between. CDR3 DNA sequence: TGTGCCAGCAGCTTCCGGGTCACCGGGGAGCTGTTTTTT. Its protein is CASSFRVTGELFF. Full variable domain (outside the CDR3, taken from reference TRBV11-3 and TRBJ2-2): EAGVVQSPRYKIIEKKQPVAFWCNPISGHNTLYWYLQNLGQGPELLIRYENEEAVDDSQLPKDRFSAERLKGVDSTLKIQPAELGDSAVYLCASSFRVTGELFFGEGSRLTVL.

Comment on this clonotype: One base away lies a much larger clone, so this may be a sequencing read error. V usage is TRBV27 and J usage is TRBJ2-1, with 10 bases matching TRBD2. The germline gives CDR1 MNHEY, CDR2 SMNVEV (reference sequence). The CDR3 runs to 15 residues. The CDR3 sequence is CASRSLAGAFNEEFF. DNA for the CDR3: TGTGCCAGCAGGAGCCTAGCGGGAGCATTCAATGAGGAGTTCTTC.

V and J are TRBV6-5 and TRBJ1-1; D unresolved. This CDR3 region has 12 residues. V gave up 4 bases and J gave up 4 bases, with 7 bases separating them. Germline V gene data show CDR1 as MNHEY and CDR2 as SVGAGI. The CDR3 loop is CASSCSATEAFF. The CDR3 coding sequence is TGTGCCAGCAGTTGCTCAGCCACTGAAGCTTTCTTT.

This clonotype was seen once. The DNA is left out, because the CDR3 cannot be placed on it with certainty; the CDR3 is given as TCRdb lists it. The chain joins TRBV7-2 to TRBJ2-1; TRBD1, as called in the table, went unchecked against the DNA. Per the germline V gene, CDR1 is SGHTA and CDR2 is FQGNSA. The CDR3 is made up of 20 amino acids, end residues included. CDR3 amino acids: CASSFYICSAQTRDYNEQFF.

This clonotype was picked up many times. This chain connects TRBV18 to TRBJ2-7; the match to TRBD1 covers 9 bases. From germline, CDR1 is KGHSH and CDR2 LQKENI. The V gene end was trimmed by 6 bases and the J gene end by 0 bases; junction bases not matched to a gene: 6. The CDR3 runs 15 residues. The CDR3 loop reads CASSLGQGYSYEQYF. The DNA for the CDR3 is TGTGCCAGCTCTCTAGGACAGGGGTACTCCTACGAGCAGTACTTC.

This clonotype showed up many times. The gene calls are TRBV20-1 and TRBJ1-1, with D hard to call. V dropped 3 bases and J dropped 3 bases, with 11 bases sitting between them. The CDR3 contains 13 residues. CDR1 and CDR2 (germline): DFQATT, SNEGSKA (reference sequence). DNA of the CDR3: TGCAGTGCTAGTCAAGGCAGACACACTGAAGCTTTCTTT. This translates into CSASQGRHTEAFF.

This clonotype was seen only once. One junction end disagrees with the germline gene, perhaps due to a read error. The chain couples TRBV29-1 to TRBJ1-2; TRBD1 aligns across 7 bases. CDR1 and CDR2 from the germline V gene are SQVTM and ANQGSEA. This CDR3 spans 11 amino acids. Written as DNA, the CDR3 is TGCAGCGCTTCAGGGGGGCTTGGCTGCACCTTC. It encodes CSASGGLGCTF.

This clonotype was counted only a few times. The junction shows a germline mismatch at one end, possibly a read error. The chain uses TRBV6-5 and TRBJ2-2, with 11 bases identical to TRBD2. This CDR3 has 17 residues. Germline V gives CDR1 MNHEY, CDR2 SVGAGI. The CDR3: CASSHSLAGGYTGELFF. The CDR3 coding sequence is TGTGCCAGCAGTCACTCGCTAGCGGGAGGATACACCGGGGAGCTGTTTTTT.

In this sample, this clonotype turned up many times. The rearrangement uses TRBV16 and TRBJ2-7; TRBD2 is a possible D gene (5 bases). From germline, CDR1 is KGHSY and CDR2 FQNENV. V shed 0 bases and J shed 1 base, with 13 bases lying between them. This CDR3 has 16 amino acids. CDR3 amino acids: CASSQSRARGSYEQYF. The CDR3 nucleotides are TGTGCCAGCAGCCAATCGCGGGCCCGCGGGTCCTACGAGCAGTACTTC.

This clonotype was counted ten times or more. The V gene is TRBV9, the J gene TRBJ2-3, with 9 nucleotides matching TRBD2. The CDR3 length is 15 residues. Germline CDR1 is SGDLS and CDR2 is YYNGEE. V lost 7 bases, J lost 1 base, and 7 bases stayed unmatched. The CDR3 sequence: CASGTSRAGTDTQYF. CDR3 in DNA: TGTGCCAGCGGGACTAGCAGGGCTGGCACAGATACGCAGTATTTT.